This TCR beta chain was identified during a study of blood T cell repertoires in COVID-19. Per the authors' pipeline: It was from reference gene primer amplification that nucleated cell counts were estimated. The table came from immunoSEQ multiplex PCR; TCRdb's copy has only in-frame clones and leaves some out. For V, J and clone size, that table is used; D and trimming come from the DNA. The table has 130,000 to 150,000 clones, about 85% seen once. Germline V lookup: CDR1 SGHAT, CDR2 FQNNGV. This CDR3 is 14 amino acids long. The germline V and J ends were trimmed by 3 bases and 8 bases, with 17 bases remaining between them.

The chain links TRBV11-2 to TRBJ2-7; D perhaps matches TRBD1 (5 bases). Sequencing was carried out using peripheral blood. The sequence was obtained from a human donor in a cohort sampled during active COVID-19. The CDR3 coding sequence is TGTGCCAGCAGCTTGAAAATCAGGGAAGGGAAGCAGTACTTC. Translation: CASSLKIREGKQYF. The whole variable domain, filled in from reference TRBV11-2 and TRBJ2-7, reads EAGVAQSPRYKIIEKRQSVAFWCNPISGHATLYWYQQILGQGPKLLIQFQNNGVVDDSQLPKDRFSAERLKGVDSTLKIQPAKLEDSAVYLCASSLKIREGKQYFGPGTRLTVT.